These T cell receptor beta chains were read from a single sample in a study of T-cell memory formation after mild COVID-19. TCRdb processed the 5' RACE reads anew with MiXCR; each CDR3 protein has one entry. The data hold tens of thousands of distinct CDR3 sequences, with roughly 12% observed a single time. Input material: PBMCs or a T cell subset sorted from them (not recorded which). These receptors were collected from a man between 18 and 29 years old who had mild COVID-19 (a few samples of this study predate the infection). Cell type and time point are not known. Each CDR3 is given with its conserved first and last residue. D genes are given only for firm matches. A row's size may be missing; if present it is once, few, many or a size class.

TRBD1 TRBJ2-1 many TRBV6-2/TRBV6-3 TGTGCCAGCACCGATAAGGACAGGGTGAGCTCCTACAATGAGCAGTTCTTC CASTDKDRVSSYNEQFF
TRBD1 TRBJ2-6 few TRBV5-1 TGCGCCAGCAGCTTTTTGGGACAGGGGGCCGGGGCCAACGTCCTGACTTTC CASSFLGQGAGANVLTF
NA TRBJ1-2 few TRBV7-8 TGTGCCAGCAGCTCACAGGTTTTTTCGGGAGGCTACACCTTC CASSSQVFSGGYTF
NA TRBJ2-4 NA TRBV2 TGTGCCAGCAGTCAGGACGGTAAAAACATTCAGTACTTC CASSQDGKNIQYF
TRBD2 TRBJ2-7 few TRBV5-5 TGTGCCAGCAGCTTGGCCGGGGGGGCGACCAGCTCCTACGAGCAGTACTTC CASSLAGGATSSYEQYF
NA TRBJ2-5 NA TRBV19 TGTGCCAGTAGACTTTCCGAAACACACCAAGAGACCCAGTACTTC CASRLSETHQETQYF
TRBD1 TRBJ2-7 NA TRBV5-4 TGTGCCAGCAGGGGGACAGCCTCCTACGAGCAGTACTTC CASRGTASYEQYF
NA TRBJ2-1 few TRBV4-2 TGTGCCAGCAGCCAAGTAATACGGGGGAATGAGCAGTTCTTC CASSQVIRGNEQFF
NA TRBJ1-1 NA TRBV6-2/TRBV6-3 TGTGCCAGCAGTTGGGACCTCCAAGAGGGAGCTTTCTTT CASSWDLQEGAFF
TRBD2 TRBJ2-1 few TRBV6-4 TGTGCCAGCAGTGACACTAGCGGCTCCTACAATGAGCAGTTCTTC CASSDTSGSYNEQFF
NA TRBJ2-1 many TRBV12-3/TRBV12-4 TGTGCCAGCAGTTTCCCTTCAGTACAGGGATTTGCCTACAATGAGCAGTTCTTC CASSFPSVQGFAYNEQFF
NA TRBJ2-1 NA TRBV5-1 TGCGCCAGCAGCTTCAGTATCAAGTTGGGGGGTGAGCAGTTCTTC CASSFSIKLGGEQFF
NA TRBJ2-3 many TRBV4-3 TGCGCCAGCAGACTGGGCGGGGCGAGTACAGATACGCAGTATTTT CASRLGGASTDTQYF
NA TRBJ1-5 NA TRBV7-8 TGTGCCAGCAGCTTATCAAGTAATTCGGCAGGCAATCAGCCCCAGCATTTT CASSLSSNSAGNQPQHF
NA TRBJ1-6 few TRBV7-2 TGTGCCAGCAGCTTAGCTGCAGGATGGGTATTACGGTCACCCCTCCACTTT CASSLAAGWVLRSPLHF
NA TRBJ1-1 NA TRBV11-2 TGTGCCAGCAGCTTGGGGACTGGAGTTGGGGACACTGAAGCTTTCTTT CASSLGTGVGDTEAFF
TRBD1 TRBJ1-2 NA TRBV27 TGTGCCAGCAGTTGGACAGGGTTGGGCTATGGCTACACCTTC CASSWTGLGYGYTF
NA TRBJ1-1 few TRBV5-1 TGCGCCAGCAGCTCCGGGGTGAACACTGAAGCTTTCTTT CASSSGVNTEAFF
NA TRBJ1-2 NA TRBV12-3/TRBV12-4 TGTGCCAGCGGTAGAGCCGGCGGCTATGGCTACACCTTC CASGRAGGYGYTF
TRBD2 TRBJ2-1 few TRBV11-2 TGTGCCAGCAGCCTCGGACTAGTGGGTGAGCAGTTCTTC CASSLGLVGEQFF
NA TRBJ1-2 few TRBV3-1 TGTGCCAGCCGGGGGGTGGCGGGCTATGGCTACACCTTC CASRGVAGYGYTF
TRBD1 TRBJ2-3 few TRBV19 TGTGCCAGTAGTATCGGACAGGACACAGATACGCAGTATTTT CASSIGQDTDTQYF
TRBD1 TRBJ1-5 NA TRBV12-3/TRBV12-4 TGTGCCAGCAGCTGGGACAGGGGGAGTATTCAGCCCCAGCATTTT CASSWDRGSIQPQHF
NA TRBJ2-6 NA TRBV7-6 TGTGCCAGCAGCTCAAGGGCGAACTCTGGGGCCAACGTCCTGACTTTC CASSSRANSGANVLTF
NA TRBJ2-6 NA TRBV7-3 TGTGCCAGCAGCTTCGGCCGACCGCGTGGGGCCAACGTCCTGACTTTC CASSFGRPRGANVLTF
NA TRBJ1-5 NA TRBV7-9 TGTGCCAGCAGCCCCGAGGGACCACCCCAGCCCCAGCATTTT CASSPEGPPQPQHF
TRBD2 TRBJ2-3 NA TRBV5-6 TGTGCCAGCAGCTTGTTCCAGCGGGGGAGCACAGATACGCAGTATTTT CASSLFQRGSTDTQYF
TRBD1 TRBJ1-1 NA TRBV2 TGTGCCAGCAGTGACCCCCTCGGACAGGTTCGAGGGATGAACACTGAAGCTTTCTTT CASSDPLGQVRGMNTEAFF
NA TRBJ2-3 NA TRBV3-1 TGTGCCAGCAGCCAAGACGGCGGAACAGATACGCAGTATTTT CASSQDGGTDTQYF
NA TRBJ1-1 few TRBV12-3/TRBV12-4 TGTGCCAGCAGACCGGGCCCCCTGAACACTGAAGCTTTCTTT CASRPGPLNTEAFF
NA TRBJ1-1 few TRBV5-1 TGCGCCAGCAGCTCCCTTAACCCAGGGAAAACTGAAGCTTTCTTT CASSSLNPGKTEAFF
NA TRBJ2-3 NA TRBV7-2 TGTGCCAGCAGCTTAGGGTCAGAATTCACAGATACGCAGTATTTT CASSLGSEFTDTQYF
NA TRBJ1-2 few TRBV5-1 TGCGCCAGCAGCTCGGTAAACATCCCCGGGGGCTACACCTTC CASSSVNIPGGYTF
NA TRBJ1-1 few TRBV28 TGTGCCAGCAGTTTCTCAGGTGGGGCGAACACTGAAGCTTTCTTT CASSFSGGANTEAFF
TRBD1 TRBJ1-3 few TRBV9 TGTGCCAGCAGCGCATACAGGGGCGAGACTGGAAACACCATATATTTT CASSAYRGETGNTIYF
TRBD1 TRBJ1-4 NA TRBV5-1 TGCGCCAGCAGCTTGGGGGACAGGGGATTTAATGAAAAACTGTTTTTT CASSLGDRGFNEKLFF
NA TRBJ2-1 NA TRBV7-6 TGTGCCAGCAGCCCGGGTACTAGGGAGCAGTTCTTC CASSPGTREQFF
NA TRBJ2-2 NA TRBV4-3 TGCGCCAGCAGCCAACCCGTGGGACCGAACACCGGGGAGCTGTTTTTT CASSQPVGPNTGELFF
NA TRBJ1-1 NA TRBV7-2 TGTGCCAGCAGCCCTCGTAGGGGTTCCACTGAAGCTTTCTTT CASSPRRGSTEAFF
NA TRBJ1-5 NA TRBV5-5 TGTGCCAGCAGTCCCGTTTCCTTCAATCAGCCCCAGCATTTT CASSPVSFNQPQHF
NA TRBJ2-5 few TRBV7-8 TGTGCCAGCAGCCACAGGGCTCGGTTAGAGACCCAGTACTTC CASSHRARLETQYF
TRBD2 TRBJ2-5 few TRBV12-3/TRBV12-4 TGTGCCAGCATGACGGGGAGGGACCCCCGTGAGACCCAGTACTTC CASMTGRDPRETQYF
TRBD2 TRBJ2-5 NA TRBV4-2 TGTGCCAGCAGCCAAGATGTCGGTAGCGGGGTTCGAGAGACCCAGTACTTC CASSQDVGSGVRETQYF
NA TRBJ2-1 NA TRBV2 TGTGCCAGCAGTGTTCCAGGGGCAAATGAGCAGTTCTTC CASSVPGANEQFF
NA TRBJ2-1 NA TRBV18 TGTGCCAGCTCGCCCCAGGACGGCAACAATGAGCAGTTCTTC CASSPQDGNNEQFF
TRBD1 TRBJ2-5 NA TRBV30 TGTGCCTGGAGTCACCCGACAGGGCAAGAGACCCAGTACTTC CAWSHPTGQETQYF
NA TRBJ2-3 few TRBV11-2 TGTGCCAGCAGCTCGATCCACGGGGGAAGCACAGATACGCAGTATTTT CASSSIHGGSTDTQYF
NA TRBJ1-2 NA TRBV12-3/TRBV12-4 TGTGCCAGCAGTTCCGCCCCGGGAGCGGCTAACTATGGCTACACCTTC CASSSAPGAANYGYTF
NA TRBJ2-2 NA TRBV24-1 TGTGCCACCATGGACTCGAACACCGGGGAGCTGTTTTTT CATMDSNTGELFF
NA TRBJ1-3 NA TRBV12-3/TRBV12-4 TGTGCCAGCAGTTTAGGGACATGGGGACCCATATATTTT CASSLGTWGPIYF
NA TRBJ1-1 many TRBV6-5 TGTGCCAGCAGAAGGGGGGCCACTGAAGCTTTCTTT CASRRGATEAFF
TRBD2 TRBJ2-5 NA TRBV7-2 TGTGCCAGCAGCCCTACGGCGGGGGGTAGGGAGACCCAGTACTTC CASSPTAGGRETQYF
TRBD1 TRBJ1-1 few TRBV20-1 TGCAGTGCTAGAGAGGGGGACAGCTGGGGCACTGAAGCTTTCTTT CSAREGDSWGTEAFF
NA TRBJ2-5 many TRBV4-2 TGTGCCAGCAGCCCTTACGGCAGGGATCAAGAGACCCAGTACTTC CASSPYGRDQETQYF
NA TRBJ1-1 NA TRBV6-5 TGTGCCAGCAGTTACGGACAGAATAAGGCTGAAGCTTTCTTT CASSYGQNKAEAFF